The clone carrying this TCR beta chain was recorded many times. Its specificity is unknown. CDR3-region Arm-PCR and iRepertoire HTBI primers produced the TCR beta libraries. TCRdb ran MiXCR on the multiplex PCR reads and lists one entry per CDR3 protein. This table has about 370,000 distinct CDR3 sequences, 15% to 19% appearing once. This specimen comes from a study of regulatory T cells in long-lasting Graves disease. Noted time point: newly diagnosed GD, antithyroid drugs for less than 3 months. The TCR library was made from RNA extracted from PBMCs. General study points: Persistent-disease Graves' patients showed less TCR diversity than new cases.

This TCR was recovered from a female donor with Graves disease. Material: peripheral blood mononuclear cells (PBMCs), obtained at new diagnosis, from a patient treated with antithyroid drugs.

In DNA form, the CDR3 reads TGCAGTGCTAGCGGCCTCCCTAGCACAGATACGCAGTATTTT. The encoded protein is CSASGLPSTDTQYF. The chain has TRBV20-1 and TRBJ2-3, with D unclear. CDR3 length: 14 amino acids. Germline V gene data show CDR1 as DFQATT and CDR2 as SNEGSKA (reference sequence). V dropped 3 bases and J dropped 0 bases, with 10 bases sitting between them.